The source of this T cell receptor beta chain is a study of shared clonotypes between healthy human individuals. Study summary: Three plates each covered CD4 naive and memory; CD8 naive two, CD8 memory one. Overall study findings and caveats: Clonotypes that were shared across four donors made up 4.5% to 5% of naive CD4 clonotypes.

In the naive CD8 group, cells lacked CD45RO and were positively selected for CCR7, so terminally differentiated effector memory CD45RA+ cells were left out. Several immunoSEQ 96-well plates shared each subset's DNA, each plate a replicate. Sorted-subset replicate PCRs used about 200 ng of genomic DNA. This amount corresponded to about 30,000 T cell genomes. The table came from immunoSEQ multiplex PCR; TCRdb's copy has only in-frame clones and leaves some out. This table has around 650,000 clones, roughly 96% appearing once. The trim removed 2 bases at V and 4 bases at J, leaving 13 bases unmatched. CDR1 and CDR2 from the germline V gene are SGHAT and FQNNGV. The CDR3 is 17 residues long. As for this clone: The antigen remains undetermined.

The sequence was collected from a woman in her twenties or thirties in good health. Sequencing was done on a sample of naive CD8+ T cells sorted from blood. The V and J genes are TRBV11-2 and TRBJ1-2; TRBD1 aligns across 7 bases. The CDR3 spells CASSLTRGGGGGYGYTF. The CDR3, as DNA: TGTGCCAGCAGCTTAACTCGAGGAGGGGGCGGAGGCTATGGCTACACCTTC.